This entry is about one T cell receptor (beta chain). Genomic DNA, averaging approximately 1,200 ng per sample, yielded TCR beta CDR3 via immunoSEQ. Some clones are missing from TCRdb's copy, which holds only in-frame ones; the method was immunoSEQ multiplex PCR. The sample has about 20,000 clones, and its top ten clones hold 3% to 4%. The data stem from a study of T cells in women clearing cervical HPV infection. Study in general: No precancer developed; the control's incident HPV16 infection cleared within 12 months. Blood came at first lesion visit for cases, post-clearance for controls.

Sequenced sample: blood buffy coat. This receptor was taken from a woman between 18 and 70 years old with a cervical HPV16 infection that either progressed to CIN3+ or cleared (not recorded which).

The CDR3 loop reads CASSYMASGSVYEQFF. The sequenced CDR3 bases are TGTGCCAGCAGTTACATGGCTAGCGGGAGCGTATATGAG. The genes are TRBV6-2 or TRBV6-3 and TRBJ2-1, with 10 bases aligning to TRBD2. Read coverage stops 3 residues before the CDR3 terminus; the germline J gene supplies the remainder. J lost 8 bases, V lost 2 bases, and 9 bases had no gene match. CDR3 length equals 16 residues. CDR1 MNHEY and CDR2 SVGEGT come from the germline V gene.